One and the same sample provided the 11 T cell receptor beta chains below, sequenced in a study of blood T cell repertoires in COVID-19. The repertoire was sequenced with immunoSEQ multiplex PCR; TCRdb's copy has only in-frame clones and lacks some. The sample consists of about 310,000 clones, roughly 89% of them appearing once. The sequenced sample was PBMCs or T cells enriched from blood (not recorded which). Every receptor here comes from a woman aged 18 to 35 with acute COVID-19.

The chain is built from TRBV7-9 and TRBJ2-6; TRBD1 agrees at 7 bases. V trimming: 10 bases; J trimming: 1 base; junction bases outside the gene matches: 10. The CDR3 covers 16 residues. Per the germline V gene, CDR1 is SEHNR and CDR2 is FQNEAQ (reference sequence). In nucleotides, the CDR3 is TGTGCCACCGGCGAGGGGGCAATGTCTGGGGCCAACGTCCTGACTTTC. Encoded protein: CATGEGAMSGANVLTF.

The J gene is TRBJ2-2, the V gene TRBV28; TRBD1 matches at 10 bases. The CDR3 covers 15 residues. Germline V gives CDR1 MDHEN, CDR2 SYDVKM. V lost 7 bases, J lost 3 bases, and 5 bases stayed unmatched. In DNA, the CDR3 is TGTGCCAGCACCTTGGGGACAGGGGACACCGGGGAGCTGTTTTTT. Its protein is CASTLGTGDTGELFF.

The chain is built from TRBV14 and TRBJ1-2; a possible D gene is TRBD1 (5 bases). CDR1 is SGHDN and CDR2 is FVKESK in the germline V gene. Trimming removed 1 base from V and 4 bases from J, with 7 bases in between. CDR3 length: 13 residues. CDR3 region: CASSQGDSYGYTF. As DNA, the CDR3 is TGTGCCAGCAGCCAAGGGGACTCCTATGGCTACACCTTC.

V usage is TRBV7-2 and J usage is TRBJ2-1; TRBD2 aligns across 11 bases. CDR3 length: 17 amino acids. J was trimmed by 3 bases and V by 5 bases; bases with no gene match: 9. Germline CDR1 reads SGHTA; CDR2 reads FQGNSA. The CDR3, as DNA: TGTGCCAGCAGCAGCATGACCGGGACTAGCGGCTACAATGAGCAGTTCTTC. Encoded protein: CASSSMTGTSGYNEQFF.

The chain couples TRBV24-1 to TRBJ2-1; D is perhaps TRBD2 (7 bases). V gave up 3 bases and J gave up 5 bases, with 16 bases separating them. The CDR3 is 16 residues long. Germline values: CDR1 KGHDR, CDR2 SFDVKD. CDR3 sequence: CATSDEGRGLNNEQFF. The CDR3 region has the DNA TGTGCCACCAGTGATGAGGGGCGGGGGCTTAACAATGAGCAGTTCTTC.

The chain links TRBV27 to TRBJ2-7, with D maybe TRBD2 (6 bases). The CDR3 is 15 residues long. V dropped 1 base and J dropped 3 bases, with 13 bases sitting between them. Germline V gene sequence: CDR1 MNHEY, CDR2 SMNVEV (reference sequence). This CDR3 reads CASSLWPGSRYEQYF. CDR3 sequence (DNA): TGTGCCAGCAGTTTATGGCCCGGGAGTCGCTACGAGCAGTACTTC.

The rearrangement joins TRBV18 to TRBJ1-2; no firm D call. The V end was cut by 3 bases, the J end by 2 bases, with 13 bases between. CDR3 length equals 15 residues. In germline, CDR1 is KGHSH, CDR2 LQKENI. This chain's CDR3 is CASSPDEVWNYGYTF. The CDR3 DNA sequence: TGTGCCAGCTCACCCGATGAGGTCTGGAACTATGGCTACACCTTC. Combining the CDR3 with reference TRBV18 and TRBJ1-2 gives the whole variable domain NAGVMQNPRHLVRRRGQEARLRCSPMKGHSHVYWYRQLPEEGLKFMVYLQKENIIDESGMPKERFSAEFPKEGPSILRIQQVVRGDSAAYFCASSPDEVWNYGYTFGSGTRLTVV.

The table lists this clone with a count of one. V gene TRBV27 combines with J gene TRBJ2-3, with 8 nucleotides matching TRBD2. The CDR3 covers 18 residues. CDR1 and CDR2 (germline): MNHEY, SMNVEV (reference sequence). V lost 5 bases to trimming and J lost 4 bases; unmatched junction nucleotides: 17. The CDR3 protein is CASSPTPPSGRAADTQYF. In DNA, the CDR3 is TGTGCCAGCAGTCCCACCCCCCCATCCGGGAGGGCTGCAGATACGCAGTATTTT.

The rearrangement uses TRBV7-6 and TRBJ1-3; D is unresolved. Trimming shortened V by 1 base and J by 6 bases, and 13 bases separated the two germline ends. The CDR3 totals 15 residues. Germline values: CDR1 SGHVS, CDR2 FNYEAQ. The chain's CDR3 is CASSLDGVRVNTIYF. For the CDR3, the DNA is TGTGCCAGCAGCTTAGACGGGGTTCGCGTAAACACCATATATTTT.

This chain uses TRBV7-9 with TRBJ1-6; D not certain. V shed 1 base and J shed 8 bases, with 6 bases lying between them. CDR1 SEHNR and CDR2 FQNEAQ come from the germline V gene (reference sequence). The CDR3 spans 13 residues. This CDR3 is CASSLDRDSPLHF. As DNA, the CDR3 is TGTGCCAGCAGCTTAGATCGGGATTCACCCCTCCACTTT. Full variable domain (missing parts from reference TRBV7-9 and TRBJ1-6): DTGVSQNPRHKITKRGQNVTFRCDPISEHNRLYWYRQTLGQGPEFLTYFQNEAQLEKSRLLSDRFSAERPKGSFSTLEIQRTEQGDSAMYLCASSLDRDSPLHFGNGTRLTVT.

The CDR3 sequence: CASSYPGTGDYGYTF. The CDR3 coding sequence is TGTGCCAGCAGCTACCCCGGGACAGGGGACTATGGCTACACCTTC. The chain joins TRBV7-2 to TRBJ1-2; the match to TRBD1 covers 10 bases. The CDR3 spans 15 residues. Germline V CDR1 and CDR2: SGHTA, FQGNSA. With V trimmed by 4 bases and J by 3 bases, 5 bases remained unmatched.